Listed here are 27 T cell receptor beta chains from one sample, sequenced in a study of blood T cell repertoires in COVID-19 (dated by TCRdb to the early 2020s). The library was prepared using the immunoSEQ multiplex PCR assay. TCRdb provides this immuneACCESS table in a form limited to in-frame rearrangements. Some clones are lacking; in checked studies, under half of them reflect an unresolved V gene, and why the rest are absent is not known. Present in this sample are 280,000 or so clones, about 86% of which were seen just once. The ten largest clones represent approximately 2% of the sample. Sequencing was carried out using peripheral blood. These receptor sequences come from a woman in her thirties who had recovered from COVID-19.

The V call is TRBV19, the J call TRBJ2-7, with TRBD1 identical over 9 bases. This CDR3 comprises 14 residues. Trimming removed 4 bases from V and 2 bases from J; junction bases left unmatched: 3. CDR1 and CDR2 (germline): LNHDA, SQIVND (reference sequence). CDR3 sequence reads: CASSNRGLPYEQYF. DNA of the CDR3: TGTGCCAGTAGTAACAGGGGGCTTCCCTACGAGCAGTACTTC.

The chain recombines TRBV11-2 with TRBJ2-7, with 7 bases that match TRBD1. CDR1 and CDR2 (germline): SGHAT, FQNNGV. The CDR3 is 12 amino acids. After removal of 5 bases from V and 6 bases from J, the junction contained 4 bases not matched to a gene. In DNA, the CDR3 is TGTGCCAGCAGCGTAAGACAGGGCGAGCAGTACTTC. This encodes CASSVRQGEQYF.

This clone was found a few times. The J gene is TRBJ2-6, the V gene TRBV27; D remains ambiguous. V was cut by 5 bases and J by 1 base, with 15 bases left in between. The CDR3 spans 17 residues. CDR1 is MNHEY, CDR2 SMNVEV, per germline (reference sequence). Here the CDR3 DNA reads TGTGCCAGCAGTCGTACCGCCGCGCGTTCTGGGGCCAACGTCCTGACTTTC. Translation: CASSRTAARSGANVLTF.

V usage is TRBV3-1 (or the pseudogene TRBV3-2) and J usage is TRBJ1-6; 7 nucleotides match TRBD1. The germline gives CDR1 LGHDT, CDR2 YNNKEL (reference sequence). Losses at the gene ends were 1 base for V and 14 bases for J; bases not matched to a gene: 5. The CDR3 consists of 13 residues. The CDR3 spells CASSQGTGPTLHF. Here the CDR3 DNA reads TGTGCCAGCAGCCAAGGGACAGGCCCAACCCTCCACTTT.

The CDR3 here is CASRSDRNYGYTF. The DNA of the CDR3 is TGTGCCAGCAGGAGCGACAGGAACTATGGCTACACCTTC. The chain joins TRBV6-5 to TRBJ1-2; maybe TRBD1 (6 bases). CDR1 is MNHEY and CDR2 is SVGAGI in the germline V gene. The CDR3 contains 13 residues. The V gene lost 6 bases and the J gene lost 2 bases, with 10 bases spanning the gap.

The chain carries TRBV27 and TRBJ2-7; 15 nucleotides align to TRBD2. V trimming: 7 bases; J trimming: 5 bases; junction bases outside the gene matches: 6. The germline V gene has CDR1 MNHEY and CDR2 SMNVEV (reference sequence). CDR3 length: 15 amino acids. The CDR3 nucleotides are TGTGCCAGCACCCGGACTAGCGGGAGGGTACACGAGCAGTACTTC. It yields the protein CASTRTSGRVHEQYF.

The rearrangement links TRBV2 to TRBJ2-5; 10 nucleotides agree with TRBD1. The CDR3 has 15 residues. V lost 6 bases, J lost 2 bases, and 6 bases stayed unmatched. CDR1 and CDR2 from the germline V gene are SNHLY and FYNNEI. The CDR3: CASSLTGGWQETQYF. The CDR3 DNA reads TGTGCCAGCAGCCTGACAGGGGGCTGGCAAGAGACCCAGTACTTC.

V and J are TRBV6-5 and TRBJ1-2; 7 nucleotides line up with TRBD1. J gave up 8 bases and V 2 bases, and 8 bases lay outside the gene matches. The CDR3 runs 14 residues. Germline values: CDR1 MNHEY, CDR2 SVGAGI. CDR3 nucleotide sequence: TGTGCCAGCAGTTACGAACAGGGGTGGTCCGGCTACACCTTC. Translation: CASSYEQGWSGYTF.

The chain employs TRBV5-4 and TRBJ2-1, with 9 bases identical to TRBD2. Germline CDR1 and CDR2: SGHNT and YYREEE (reference sequence). This CDR3 region has 14 residues. V was clipped by 3 bases and J by 6 bases; unmatched bases: 4. CDR3 in amino acids: CASSWGLAGNEQFF. The CDR3 coding sequence is TGTGCCAGCAGCTGGGGACTAGCAGGCAATGAGCAGTTCTTC.

The chain carries TRBV30 and TRBJ2-7, with 7 bases that match TRBD1. V was clipped by 1 base and J by 1 base; unmatched bases: 1. This CDR3 spans 13 amino acids. From germline, CDR1 is GTSNPN and CDR2 SVGIG (reference sequence). CDR3 region: CAWSAGGSYEQYF. CDR3 DNA sequence: TGTGCCTGGAGTGCAGGGGGTTCCTACGAGCAGTACTTC.

The chain has TRBV6-5 and TRBJ1-2, with D tentatively TRBD1 (6 bases). Trimming stripped 10 bases from V and 9 bases from J, with 27 bases between. Germline CDR1 reads MNHEY; CDR2 reads SVGAGI. The CDR3 contains 15 residues. The CDR3 loop is CATNRGGETGRRYTF. DNA for the CDR3: TGTGCCACCAACCGGGGGGGTGAGACAGGACGCCGCTACACCTTC.

This clone appeared once. The V call is TRBV28, the J call TRBJ2-1; D not certain. This CDR3 is built from 15 residues. Trimming stripped 2 bases from V and 4 bases from J, with 12 bases between. The V gene's germline CDR1 is MDHEN and CDR2 SYDVKM. CDR3 sequence reads: CASSLEPTIYNEQFF. In DNA, the CDR3 is TGTGCCAGCAGTTTAGAGCCTACCATATACAATGAGCAGTTCTTC.

The sample holds one count of this clone. The chain employs TRBV3-1 (or the pseudogene TRBV3-2) and TRBJ1-2, with a tentative D call TRBD1 (6 bases). This CDR3 has 16 amino acids. The germline V gene has CDR1 LGHDT and CDR2 YNNKEL (reference sequence). The V and J ends lost 1 base and 0 bases respectively, with 12 bases between them. The CDR3 DNA sequence: TGTGCCAGCAGCCAAGGGGGGGGCAGTACTAACTATGGCTACACCTTC. Its protein product is CASSQGGGSTNYGYTF.

The chain recombines TRBV9 with TRBJ2-3; weak D call: TRBD1 (5 bases). This CDR3 is 14 amino acids long. In germline, CDR1 is SGDLS, CDR2 YYNGEE. V lost 1 base, J lost 6 bases, and 12 bases lay in between. The CDR3 spells CASSVPGQSDTQYF. CDR3 bases: TGTGCCAGCAGCGTACCTGGACAATCGGATACGCAGTATTTT.

V gene TRBV9 combines with J gene TRBJ1-1; D gene uncertain. Germline V gene data show CDR1 as SGDLS and CDR2 as YYNGEE. V was shortened by 0 bases and J by 5 bases, with 14 bases between the two germline ends. This CDR3 is built from 15 residues. The CDR3 sequence: CASSVGGASFTEAFF. The DNA of the CDR3 is TGTGCCAGCAGCGTAGGTGGAGCCTCTTTTACTGAAGCTTTCTTT. The whole variable domain, filled in from reference TRBV9 and TRBJ1-1, reads DSGVTQTPKHLITATGQRVTLRCSPRSGDLSVYWYQQSLDQGLQFLIQYYNGEERAKGNILERFSAQQFPDLHSELNLSSLELGDSALYFCASSVGGASFTEAFFGQGTRLTVV.

The chain links TRBV6-6 to TRBJ1-5; no reliable D call. Germline values: CDR1 MNHNY, CDR2 SVGAGI (reference sequence). The V gene lost 7 bases and the J gene lost 0 bases, with 4 bases spanning the gap. There are 12 residues in the CDR3. As DNA, the CDR3 is TGTGCCAGCACCCTTAGCAATCAGCCCCAGCATTTT. Residues: CASTLSNQPQHF.

This clone appeared once. The V call is TRBV6-2 or TRBV6-3, the J call TRBJ2-1; weak D call: TRBD1 (6 bases). V dropped 1 base and J dropped 6 bases, with 13 bases sitting between them. There are 15 residues in the CDR3. The germline V gene encodes CDR1 MNHEY and CDR2 SVGEGT. The CDR3 bases are TGTGCCAGCAGTTACTTACGTGGGGGCGGCAATGAGCAGTTCTTC. Translation: CASSYLRGGGNEQFF.

J is TRBJ2-3 and V is TRBV6-6, with D tentatively TRBD2 (5 bases). CDR1 is MNHNY and CDR2 is SVGAGI in the germline V gene (reference sequence). Trimming took 2 bases from V and 8 from J, leaving 5 bases between them. This CDR3 spans 11 amino acids. Here the CDR3 DNA reads TGTGCCAGCAGTTACGAGGGTACGCAGTATTTT. As protein: CASSYEGTQYF.

This chain connects TRBV2 to TRBJ1-5, with D hard to call. This CDR3 region has 13 residues. CDR1 SNHLY and CDR2 FYNNEI come from the germline V gene. V was cut by 8 bases and J by 4 bases, with 12 bases left in between. The chain's CDR3 is CASVGDGNQPQHF. Here the CDR3 DNA reads TGTGCCAGCGTAGGTGACGGGAATCAGCCCCAGCATTTT.

The chain uses TRBV6-5 and TRBJ2-1, with D maybe TRBD2 (5 bases). This CDR3 spans 15 amino acids. Trimming left V 4 bases short and J 0 bases short, with 10 bases between. Germline values: CDR1 MNHEY, CDR2 SVGAGI. The CDR3 here is CASSSSGSSYNEQFF. The CDR3 DNA is TGTGCCAGCAGTTCCTCGGGGAGCTCCTACAATGAGCAGTTCTTC.

V and J are TRBV3-1 (or the pseudogene TRBV3-2) and TRBJ1-4; 8 nucleotides match TRBD1. Germline CDR1 and CDR2: LGHDT and YNNKEL (reference sequence). Losses at the gene ends were 6 bases for V and 3 bases for J; bases not matched to a gene: 6. This CDR3 comprises 15 residues. CDR3 DNA sequence: TGTGCCAGCAGACTGACAGGGGCATCTAATGAAAAACTGTTTTTT. Protein: CASRLTGASNEKLFF.

The chain is built from TRBV6-2 or TRBV6-3 and TRBJ2-1; 11 bases map to TRBD2. V trimming: 4 bases; J trimming: 5 bases; junction bases outside the gene matches: 7. Germline V gene data show CDR1 as MNHEY and CDR2 as SVGEGT. This CDR3 region has 16 residues. The CDR3 nucleotides are TGTGCCAGCAGTTCATTTAATAGCGGGAGGGACAATGAGCAGTTCTTC. Its translation is CASSSFNSGRDNEQFF.

The CDR3 nucleotides are TGCAGCGGCCGACAGGGGTCGATGGAGCAGTACTTC. This codes for CSGRQGSMEQYF. The chain couples TRBV29-1 to TRBJ2-7; 8 nucleotides agree with TRBD1. V trimming: 7 bases; J trimming: 7 bases; junction bases outside the gene matches: 9. The CDR3 spans 12 residues. CDR1 is SQVTM, CDR2 ANQGSEA, per germline.

The J gene is TRBJ2-5, the V gene TRBV27; 8 bases are a match to TRBD1. Germline V gene lookup returns CDR1 MNHEY and CDR2 SMNVEV (reference sequence). V gave up 10 bases and J gave up 2 bases; unmatched junction bases: 3. CDR3 length: 12 amino acids. CDR3 in DNA: TGTGCCACCCGGGACAGGCAAGAGACCCAGTACTTC. Protein: CATRDRQETQYF.

The chain links TRBV12-3 or TRBV12-4 to TRBJ1-5, with 9 bases fitting TRBD1. J lost 5 bases, V lost 6 bases, and 2 bases had no gene match. The CDR3 sequence is 13 residues long. CDR3 sequence: CASSGQGYQPQHF. The CDR3 region has the DNA TGTGCCAGCAGCGGACAGGGGTATCAGCCCCAGCATTTT.

V is TRBV12-3 or TRBV12-4 and J is TRBJ1-2; TRBD1 matches 7 bases. V shed 6 bases, J shed 6 bases, and the junction held 7 bases outside the gene matches. CDR3 length: 13 residues. The CDR3 protein is CASRPTGTHGYTF. DNA for the CDR3: TGTGCCAGCAGGCCGACAGGGACCCATGGCTACACCTTC.

J is TRBJ1-5 and V is TRBV6-1, with TRBD1 identical over 9 bases. Germline trimming cut 4 bases from V and 4 bases from J; bases unmatched to any gene: 8. The germline CDR1 and CDR2 sequences are MNHNS and SASEGT. The CDR3 sequence is 16 residues long. The CDR3 is CASSGIGTGTNQPQHF. The CDR3 DNA follows: TGTGCCAGCAGTGGTATCGGGACAGGGACGAATCAGCCCCAGCATTTT.